This paragraph covers one T cell receptor beta chain sequence. Its antigen is unknown. Qualities for individual bases were not recorded, and no much larger clone is one base off. To sequence the TCRbeta CDR3 region, genomic DNA was isolated from the sorted cells. TCRbeta CDR3 regions were sequenced using the immunoSEQ Assay. The immuneACCESS repertoire file appears here via TCRdb, limited to in-frame rearrangements. These files lack a portion of the clones; in checked studies, under half of the deficit traces to unresolved V genes, and the cause of the others is not known. Counted in this sample were about 69,000 clones; more than 80% of them appeared once. Of the sample, roughly 6.5% is held by the ten largest clones. This entry is derived from a study of OX40 agonist ivuxolimab in advanced cancers. Some background on the complete study: Ivuxolimab, which targeted the costimulatory receptor OX40 (CD134), was an agonistic, fully human IgG2 monoclonal antibody. Intravenous ivuxolimab was administered to patients every 2 weeks at six dose levels: 0.01, 0.1, 0.3, 1.5, 3 and 10 mg/kg. Of the approximately 53 patients in dose escalation, some 19 had hepatocellular carcinoma, approximately 15 had melanoma, 9 had renal cell carcinoma and 9 had head and neck cancer. A male proportion of approximately 83% and a mean age of about 60 years, ranging from 23 to 79, were recorded for the dose-escalation cohort. Patients were allowed to have had prior anti-PD-1, anti-PD-L1 or anti-CTLA-4 therapy, and approximately 40% of the dose-escalation patients had been treated with checkpoint inhibitors. Partial responses were achieved by three dose-escalation patients, of whom one had hepatocellular carcinoma and two had cutaneous melanoma. The purpose of peripheral TCRbeta sequencing was to test whether ivuxolimab changed TCR sequence diversity and led to clonal T-cell expansion. The paper covers the monotherapy dose-escalation part of the phase I ivuxolimab trial, which included N of about 51 patients.

Summary of the overall study and its limitations: The antigen specificity of the peripheral T cells that underwent clonal expansion was not determined. After ivuxolimab, CD8+ T cells had more expanded clones than CD4+ T cells on average. In the 0.1-3.0 mg/kg groups, partial responders were among the patients with the lowest normalized peripheral clonal expansion, particularly in CD8+ T cells. Low levels of normalized T-cell clonal expansion were also seen in some patients who did not respond. Clonal expansion of both CD4+ and CD8+ blood T cells was observed from baseline to week 6 at doses 0.1 to 3.0 mg/kg.

V lost 2 bases and J lost 1 base; the stretch between them is 5 bases long. Per the germline V gene, MNHEY is the CDR1 and SVGAGI is the CDR2. Taken from cysteine to phenylalanine, the CDR3 has 13 residues. Solely the CDR3 DNA is kept, with 39 bases framed from the first base. The trial excluded patients who had a history of autoimmune disease or who were on systemic immunosuppression. In every dose cohort, peripheral blood was drawn for TCR sequencing at baseline, cycle 4 day 1, and cycle 7 day 1. Samples came from an open-label, multicenter, first-in-human phase I dose-escalation trial of ivuxolimab. Adults with locally advanced or metastatic melanoma, renal cell carcinoma, hepatocellular carcinoma or head and neck squamous cell carcinoma were enrolled in the trial. Before TCR sequencing, CD4+ and CD8+ T cells were separately sorted from peripheral blood.

The sequence links TRBV6-5 to TRBJ1-1; the D gene lacks a confident call. This sequence was found in an adult with an advanced solid tumor such as melanoma, head and neck, liver or kidney cancer. Material: CD4+ or CD8+ T cells sorted from blood, obtained in a trial of the OX40 agonist ivuxolimab. The CDR3 reads CASSYGSNTEAFF. The nucleotide sequence is TGTGCCAGCAGTTACGGCTCGAACACTGAAGCTTTCTTT.